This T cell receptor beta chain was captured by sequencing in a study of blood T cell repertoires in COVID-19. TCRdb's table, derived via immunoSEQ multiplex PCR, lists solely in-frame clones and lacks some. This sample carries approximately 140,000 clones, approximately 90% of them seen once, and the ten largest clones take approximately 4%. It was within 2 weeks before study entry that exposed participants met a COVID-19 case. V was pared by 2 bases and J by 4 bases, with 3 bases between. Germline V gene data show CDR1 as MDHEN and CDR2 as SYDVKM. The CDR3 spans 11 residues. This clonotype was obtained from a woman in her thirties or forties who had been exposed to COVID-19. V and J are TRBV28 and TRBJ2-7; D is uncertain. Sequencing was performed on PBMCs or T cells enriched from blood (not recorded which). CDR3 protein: CASSLQYEQYF. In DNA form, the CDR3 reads TGTGCCAGCAGTTTACAATACGAGCAGTACTTC.